Listed below are T cell receptor beta chains from one sample, sequenced in a study of technical replicates of blood from several donors. Clones were sequenced by immunoSEQ multiplex PCR, and TCRdb holds only the in-frame ones, with some missing. The sample has about 75,000 clones, around 97% seen once. What was sequenced was T cells isolated from PBMCs. These receptors all come from a human donor in good health. The CDR3 runs from the conserved cysteine through the conserved F or W. The order of the fields is J gene, V gene, CDR3 protein.

J: TRBJ1-5; V: TRBV21-1; CDR3: CASIIGTANQPQHF
J: TRBJ2-7; V: TRBV29-1; CDR3: CSVGEPSGSYEQYF
J: TRBJ2-1; V: TRBV7-2; CDR3: CASSLLAGGPGNEQFF
J: TRBJ1-4; V: TRBV5-1; CDR3: CASSLVRNEKLFF
J: TRBJ2-3; V: TRBV10-2; CDR3: CASRLAGDTDTQYF
J: TRBJ2-2; V: TRBV9; CDR3: CASSVTGGATGELFF
J: TRBJ2-3; V: TRBV4-3; CDR3: CASSQHGTSGYTQYF
J: TRBJ1-2; V: TRBV30; CDR3: CAWSLLNYGYTF
J: TRBJ2-7; V: TRBV19; CDR3: CGSWTGRVGEQYF
J: TRBJ2-1; V: TRBV5-4; CDR3: CASSRGQHNEQFF
J: TRBJ2-7; V: TRBV29-1; CDR3: CSVAGLVVDEQYF
J: TRBJ1-1; V: TRBV30; CDR3: CAWTPDSVNTEAFF
J: TRBJ2-7; V: TRBV27; CDR3: CASSGSQGPLREQYF
J: TRBJ2-7; V: TRBV6-6; CDR3: CASRDRVYEQYF
J: TRBJ2-1; V: TRBV5-8; CDR3: CASSIPGLATNEQFF
J: TRBJ1-4; V: TRBV7-2; CDR3: CASSLAVRGNEKLFF
J: TRBJ2-7; V: TRBV5-1; CDR3: CASSLSPAYEQYF
J: TRBJ2-5; V: TRBV6-5; CDR3: CASSYPGLSKETQYF
J: TRBJ2-1; V: TRBV7-2; CDR3: CASSSPGGGDEQFF
J: TRBJ1-2; V: TRBV30; CDR3: CAWSKRSRGSHYGYTF
J: TRBJ2-6; V: TRBV19; CDR3: CASSAKGTGAAGANVLTF
J: TRBJ2-7; V: TRBV9; CDR3: CASSPVHSSGRSEQYF
J: TRBJ2-1; V: TRBV11-2; CDR3: CASSLGAEQFF
J: TRBJ2-5; V: TRBV4-1; CDR3: CASSQVPSFGETQYF
J: TRBJ2-2; V: TRBV19; CDR3: CASSSTSGGLELFF
J: TRBJ1-4; V: TRBV5-4; CDR3: CASSSGTGNEKLFF
J: TRBJ2-2; V: TRBV19; CDR3: CASYKGVRDTGELFF
J: TRBJ2-7; V: TRBV4-2; CDR3: CASSQDNFGEQYF
J: TRBJ1-2; V: TRBV18; CDR3: CASSPVPGTPYGYTF
J: TRBJ2-1; V: TRBV5-1; CDR3: CASSFTGSGSSNEQFF
J: TRBJ2-5; V: TRBV11-3; CDR3: CASSPPSGRVRETQYF
J: TRBJ1-5; V: TRBV28; CDR3: CASITRGRNQPQHF
J: TRBJ2-6; V: TRBV7-9; CDR3: CASSLDGAISGANVLTF
J: TRBJ1-2; V: TRBV30; CDR3: CAWSIGQGLDGYTF
J: TRBJ2-5; V: TRBV7-9; CDR3: CASSSQAGGETQYF
J: TRBJ2-3; V: TRBV28; CDR3: CASTDYPDRRTDTQYF
J: TRBJ2-3; V: TRBV28; CDR3: CASRGGSSRTDTQYF
J: TRBJ2-1; V: TRBV9; CDR3: CASSVELAGARGDNEQFF
J: TRBJ2-1; V: TRBV11-3; CDR3: CASSISGRAFLSYNEQFF
J: TRBJ1-1; V: TRBV7-2; CDR3: CASSLSYTEAFF
J: TRBJ1-3; V: TRBV19; CDR3: CASSVFQGAVGNTIYF
J: TRBJ2-3; V: TRBV27; CDR3: CASSLWVRGRVYF
J: TRBJ2-2; V: TRBV7-6; CDR3: CASSPLNGELFF
J: TRBJ1-1; V: TRBV18; CDR3: CASSPGRNSPAMNTEAFF
J: TRBJ2-1; V: TRBV9; CDR3: CASSPGLNNEQFF
J: TRBJ2-7; V: TRBV11-2; CDR3: CASSLLARSYEQYF
J: TRBJ1-1; V: TRBV7-6; CDR3: CASSSLRGEAFF
J: TRBJ2-2; V: TRBV9; CDR3: CASSVSGIGELFF